The 25 T cell receptor beta chains given below trace back to one sample, sequenced in a study of shared clonotypes between healthy human individuals (dated by TCRdb to about 2020). The library relied on the immunoSEQ multiplex PCR assay. What TCRdb holds here is the immuneACCESS table cut down to in-frame rearrangements. Part of the clones is not present; checked against another copy, under half of the missing clones reflect an unresolved V gene, and the others are unexplained. The sample table contains more than 150,000 clones; only one count was recorded for over 80% of them. The ten largest make up about 0.067% of the sample. The material sequenced was naive CD4+ T cells sorted from blood. What this sample's cell subset or site label stands for: CD45RA+ positively selected. These receptors all come from a young woman in good health.

The rearrangement links TRBV5-4 to TRBJ2-5; 16 positions agree with TRBD2. Judging by the DNA end, TRBJ2-7 fits better; the J call may be wrong. This CDR3 spans 17 amino acids. Per germline, CDR1 SGHNT and CDR2 YYREEE (reference sequence). In nucleotides, the CDR3 is TGTGCCAGCAGCGAGACCGGGACTAGCGGGAGGGCCTACGAGCAGTACTTC. It yields the protein CASSETGTSGRAYEQYF.

The rearrangement links TRBV28 to TRBJ1-1; D might be TRBD1 (6 bases). CDR1 is MDHEN and CDR2 is SYDVKM in the germline V gene. The CDR3 contains 13 residues. The germline V and J ends were trimmed by 2 bases and 11 bases, with 15 bases remaining between them. The CDR3 nucleotides are TGTGCCAGCAGTTTAGGCACAGGGAGAGGGGCTTTCTTT. This sequence encodes CASSLGTGRGAFF.

The V call is TRBV11-2, the J call TRBJ2-7; D call uncertain. This CDR3 is built from 11 residues. V dropped 5 bases and J dropped 4 bases, with 6 bases sitting between them. The germline V gene encodes CDR1 SGHAT and CDR2 FQNNGV. DNA for the CDR3: TGTGCCAGCAGCGCCTCATACGAGCAGTACTTC. Its protein product is CASSASYEQYF.

This chain's CDR3 is CASTLQGLGGDTIYF. CDR3 in DNA: TGTGCCAGCACCTTACAGGGGCTAGGGGGGGACACCATATATTTT. This chain links TRBV28 with TRBJ1-3; 7 nucleotides agree with TRBD1. The length of the CDR3 is 15 residues. Germline V CDR1 and CDR2: MDHEN, SYDVKM. The trim removed 7 bases at V and 8 bases at J, leaving 14 bases unmatched.

V is TRBV28 and J is TRBJ1-5; 8 bases are shared with TRBD1. CDR3 length equals 16 residues. Trimming took 6 bases from V and 1 from J; bases not matched to a gene: 8. Looked up from germline, CDR1 is MDHEN and CDR2 is SYDVKM. The CDR3 DNA reads TGTGCCAGCAGGGACCAGGGGGCTGTGAGCAATCAGCCCCAGCATTTT. This encodes CASRDQGAVSNQPQHF.

This clone was detected once. The chain uses TRBV29-1 and TRBJ2-7; 8 nucleotides align to TRBD1. This CDR3 is 12 amino acids long. J lost 3 bases, V lost 5 bases, and 3 bases had no gene match. Germline assignment: CDR1 SQVTM and CDR2 ANQGSEA. The chain's CDR3 is CSVYGQGYEQYF. The CDR3 DNA sequence: TGCAGCGTTTATGGACAGGGCTACGAGCAGTACTTC.

The rearrangement links TRBV19 to TRBJ2-7, with D tentatively TRBD1 (6 bases). The CDR3 contains 13 residues. Germline lookup yields CDR1 LNHDA and CDR2 SQIVND (reference sequence). V was trimmed by 10 bases and J by 0 bases, leaving 13 bases between them. The CDR3 region is CATSQGTSYEQYF. CDR3 DNA: TGTGCCACGTCACAGGGCACCTCCTACGAGCAGTACTTC.

The rearrangement links TRBV5-6 to TRBJ2-7; D is tentatively TRBD1 or TRBD2 (5 bases each). The CDR3 sequence is 14 residues long. V gave up 4 bases and J gave up 3 bases, with 14 bases separating them. Germline V gives CDR1 SGHDT, CDR2 YYEEEE. The DNA of the CDR3 is TGTGCCAGCAGCAATCCGGGACGGATCTACGAGCAGTACTTC. Its protein product is CASSNPGRIYEQYF.

The rearrangement joins TRBV19 to TRBJ2-5; weak D call: TRBD1 (7 bases). The CDR3 is 14 residues long. V shed 3 bases and J shed 11 bases, with 19 bases lying between them. From germline, CDR1 is LNHDA and CDR2 SQIVND (reference sequence). The DNA of the CDR3 is TGTGCCAGTAGTATTGGGGGGACAGCCTTTGGGCAGTACTTC. Amino acid sequence: CASSIGGTAFGQYF.

This chain links TRBV5-4 with TRBJ2-1; D might be TRBD1 or TRBD2, each matching 5 bases. Looked up from germline, CDR1 is SGHNT and CDR2 is YYREEE (reference sequence). V lost 1 base and J lost 8, with 16 bases in between. The CDR3 spans 15 residues. The CDR3 DNA sequence: TGTGCCAGCAGCTTGTGGCTCTCGGGGACCGATGAGCAGTTCTTC. Its protein product is CASSLWLSGTDEQFF.

This chain joins TRBV12-1 and TRBJ2-7; TRBD1, as called in the table, went unchecked against the DNA. TRBV12-1 is annotated as a pseudogene. This CDR3 comprises 14 residues. CDR3 in DNA: TGTGCCAGCAGCTTTAAAGGGGATTTTTACGAGCAGTACTTC. Its protein is CASSFKGDFYEQYF.

The J gene is TRBJ2-7, the V gene TRBV7-2; 10 positions agree with TRBD2. The V and J ends lost 3 bases and 2 bases, in that order; junction bases with no gene match: 13. The V gene's germline CDR1 is SGHTA and CDR2 FQGNSA. The CDR3 runs 18 residues. The CDR3, as DNA: TGTGCCAGCAGCTTCCTAGCGGGGGTTGTCGTATTTCCCTACGAGCAGTACTTC. Translated, it gives CASSFLAGVVVFPYEQYF.

The CDR3 sequence: CASSETGEGWGYTF. Here the CDR3 DNA reads TGTGCCAGCAGTGAAACGGGAGAGGGCTGGGGCTACACCTTC. V gene TRBV6-1 combines with J gene TRBJ1-2; no reliable D call. The V gene lost 2 bases and the J gene lost 8 bases, with 15 bases spanning the gap. The CDR3 totals 14 residues. Germline-derived CDR1 and CDR2 are MNHNS and SASEGT.

The genes are TRBV5-6 and TRBJ2-1; 9 bases map to TRBD2. The CDR3 totals 16 residues. In germline, CDR1 is SGHDT, CDR2 YYEEEE. Trimming cost V 4 bases and J 7 bases; bases outside gene matches: 12. The DNA for the CDR3 is TGTGCCAGCAGCCCCTTAATGGCGGGAGGGTGGAATGAGCAGTTCTTC. Protein product: CASSPLMAGGWNEQFF.

This clone was observed once. The chain has TRBV9 and TRBJ2-7; perhaps D is TRBD1 or TRBD2 (5 bases each). V dropped 3 bases and J dropped 0 bases, with 13 bases sitting between them. CDR1 is SGDLS, CDR2 YYNGEE, per germline. CDR3 length: 15 residues. The CDR3 sequence: CASSAAGTSSYEQYF. In nucleotides, the CDR3 is TGTGCCAGCAGCGCCGCCGGGACGAGCTCCTACGAGCAGTACTTC.

The chain has TRBV11-1 and TRBJ2-3; 7 bases agree with TRBD1. Trimming at V came to 6 bases and at J to 2 bases, leaving 5 bases not matched to a gene. Germline lookup yields CDR1 SGHAT and CDR2 FQDESV (reference sequence). This CDR3 comprises 14 residues. The CDR3 sequence is CASRSGGNTDTQYF. The DNA of the CDR3 is TGTGCCAGCAGGTCAGGGGGTAACACAGATACGCAGTATTTT.

With respect to this clone: Other DNA sequences from this sample encode an identical CDR3 as well. The chain combines TRBV18 with TRBJ2-7; 13 bases fit TRBD2. The CDR3 totals 15 residues. Germline V gene data show CDR1 as KGHSH and CDR2 as LQKENI. J lost 0 bases, V lost 4 bases, and 0 bases had no gene match. CDR3 loop: CASSRTSGSSYEQYF. DNA of the CDR3: TGTGCCAGCTCACGGACTAGCGGGAGCTCCTACGAGCAGTACTTC. Supplemented by reference TRBV18 and TRBJ2-7, the full variable domain reads NAGVMQNPRHLVRRRGQEARLRCSPMKGHSHVYWYRQLPEEGLKFMVYLQKENIIDESGMPKERFSAEFPKEGPSILRIQQVVRGDSAAYFCASSRTSGSSYEQYFGPGTRLTVT.

This clone was seen only a few times. Written as DNA, the CDR3 is TGTGCCAGCGCTACTAGCAGACACTACGAGCAGTACTTC. Its translation is CASATSRHYEQYF. The chain combines TRBV27 with TRBJ2-7; TRBD2 is a possible D gene (6 bases). Germline-derived CDR1 and CDR2 are MNHEY and SMNVEV (reference sequence). The CDR3 length is 13 residues. Trimming pared 8 bases from V and 3 bases from J, leaving 14 bases between.

The CDR3 loop is CASSVGGQGMMTQYF. CDR3 sequence (DNA): TGTGCCAGCAGCGTGGGGGGACAGGGTATGATGACCCAGTACTTC. The V and J genes are TRBV9 and TRBJ2-5, with 9 positions matching TRBD1. In germline, CDR1 is SGDLS, CDR2 YYNGEE. The V segment lost 2 bases and the J segment 7 bases; nucleotides outside the gene matches: 9. This CDR3 spans 15 amino acids.

The chain joins TRBV27 to TRBJ1-6; D not certain. The germline gives CDR1 MNHEY, CDR2 SMNVEV (reference sequence). CDR3 length: 15 residues. V was cut by 3 bases and J by 0 bases, with 6 bases left in between. CDR3 amino acids: CASSLTSSYNSPLHF. CDR3 coding DNA: TGTGCCAGCAGTTTGACCTCCTCCTATAATTCACCCCTCCACTTT.

The rearrangement joins TRBV7-2 to TRBJ2-1; TRBD2 matches at 9 bases. CDR1 is SGHTA and CDR2 is FQGNSA in the germline V gene. This CDR3 region has 14 residues. Unmatched junction bases numbered 5, after V lost 3 bases and J lost 8 bases. The CDR3 loop reads CASSFGGRAHEQFF. CDR3 nucleotides: TGTGCCAGCAGCTTCGGCGGGAGGGCCCATGAGCAGTTCTTC.

Regarding this clone: Other DNA sequences in the sample encode the same CDR3. This chain connects TRBV18 to TRBJ2-7; TRBD1 is a possible D gene (5 bases). CDR3 size: 14 residues. The ends were cut back, 1 base at V and 2 bases at J, with 9 bases in the middle. Germline V gives CDR1 KGHSH, CDR2 LQKENI. The CDR3 DNA reads as TGTGCCAGCTCACCACGCCAGGGCACCTACGAGCAGTACTTC. It yields the protein CASSPRQGTYEQYF. Complete variable domain (other parts from reference TRBV18 and TRBJ2-7): NAGVMQNPRHLVRRRGQEARLRCSPMKGHSHVYWYRQLPEEGLKFMVYLQKENIIDESGMPKERFSAEFPKEGPSILRIQQVVRGDSAAYFCASSPRQGTYEQYFGPGTRLTVT.

In this sample, this clone turned up a few times. The chain couples TRBV2 to TRBJ1-3; TRBD1 might be the D (6 bases). This CDR3 is built from 14 residues. Germline V CDR1 and CDR2: SNHLY, FYNNEI. V lost 9 bases and J lost 0, with 12 bases in between. CDR3 DNA sequence: TGTGCCAGTGGGCGCAGGGGCTCTGGAAACACCATATATTTT. Residues: CASGRRGSGNTIYF. Variable domain in full (rest from reference TRBV2 and TRBJ1-3): EPEVTQTPSHQVTQMGQEVILRCVPISNHLYFYWYRQILGQKVEFLVSFYNNEISEKSEIFDDQFSVERPDGSNFTLKIRSTKLEDSAMYFCASGRRGSGNTIYFGEGSWLTVV.

This chain uses TRBV5-1 with TRBJ1-2; 10 bases map to TRBD1. Germline V gene data show CDR1 as SGHRS and CDR2 as YFSETQ. The CDR3 has 17 residues. The trim removed 0 bases at V and 5 bases at J, leaving 10 bases unmatched. The CDR3 DNA reads TGCGCCAGCAGCTTGGCCTCACGACAGGGGGCGGCTTATGGCTACACCTTC. This encodes CASSLASRQGAAYGYTF. The variable domain in full, completed from reference TRBV5-1 and TRBJ1-2, reads KAGVTQTPRYLIKTRGQQVTLSCSPISGHRSVSWYQQTPGQGLQFLFEYFSETQRNKGNFPGRFSGRQFSNSRSEMNVSTLELGDSALYLCASSLASRQGAAYGYTFGSGTRLTVV.

The chain recombines TRBV25-1 with TRBJ1-1; no clear D. This CDR3 is 18 amino acids long. Trimming cost V 2 bases and J 1 base, with 20 bases left between them. The V gene's germline CDR1 is MGHDK and CDR2 SYGVNS. CDR3 DNA sequence: TGTGCCAGCAGTGAACCCCGTCCTGGAAAGAGGCCGAACACTGAAGCTTTCTTT. Its protein product is CASSEPRPGKRPNTEAFF.